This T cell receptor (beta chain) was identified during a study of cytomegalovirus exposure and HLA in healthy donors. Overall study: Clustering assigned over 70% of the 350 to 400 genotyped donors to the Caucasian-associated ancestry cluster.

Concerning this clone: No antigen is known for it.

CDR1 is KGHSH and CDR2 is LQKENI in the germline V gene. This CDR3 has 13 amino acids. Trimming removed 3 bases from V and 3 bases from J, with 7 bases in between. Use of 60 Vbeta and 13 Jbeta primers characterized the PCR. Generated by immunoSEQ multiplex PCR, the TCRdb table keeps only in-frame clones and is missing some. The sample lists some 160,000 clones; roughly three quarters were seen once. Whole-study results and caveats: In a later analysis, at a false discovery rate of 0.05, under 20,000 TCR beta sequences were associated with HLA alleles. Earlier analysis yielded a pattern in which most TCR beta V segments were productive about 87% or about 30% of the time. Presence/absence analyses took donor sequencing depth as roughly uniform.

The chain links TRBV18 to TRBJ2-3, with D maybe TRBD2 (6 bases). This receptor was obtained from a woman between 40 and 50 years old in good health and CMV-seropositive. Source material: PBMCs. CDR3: CASSPRETDTQYF. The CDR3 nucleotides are TGTGCCAGCTCACCCCGGGAGACAGATACGCAGTATTTT.